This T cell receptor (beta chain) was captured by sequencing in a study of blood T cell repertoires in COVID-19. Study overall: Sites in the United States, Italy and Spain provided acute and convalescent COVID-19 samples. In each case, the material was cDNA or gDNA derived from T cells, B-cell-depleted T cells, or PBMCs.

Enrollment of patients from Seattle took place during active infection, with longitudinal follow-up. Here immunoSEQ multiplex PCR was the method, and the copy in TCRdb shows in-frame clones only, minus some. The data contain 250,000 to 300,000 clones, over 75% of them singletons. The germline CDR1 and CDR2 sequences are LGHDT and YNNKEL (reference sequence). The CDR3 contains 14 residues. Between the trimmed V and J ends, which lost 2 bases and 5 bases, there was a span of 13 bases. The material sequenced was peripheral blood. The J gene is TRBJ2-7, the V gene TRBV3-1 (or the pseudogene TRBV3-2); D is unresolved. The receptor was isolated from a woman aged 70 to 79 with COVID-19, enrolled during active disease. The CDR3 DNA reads TGTGCCAGCAGCCAAAACTCAGGCGTACACGAGCAGTACTTC. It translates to CASSQNSGVHEQYF.